This TCR beta chain originates from a study of glioma-infiltrating T cells after dendritic cell vaccination (TCRdb year 2016). General notes on the study: A cohort of roughly 15 glioblastoma patients from Phase I and II dendritic cell vaccination trials was included, of whom 9 were newly diagnosed and 6 had recurrent disease. Between the early 2000s and the early 2010s, the patients were given dendritic cell vaccination pulsed with autologous tumor lysate. The vaccine was prepared from monocyte-derived dendritic cells that were cultured for more than six days with IL-4 and GM-CSF and then pulsed overnight with autologous tumor lysate. Each patient got three intradermal injections of the dendritic cell vaccine, spaced at biweekly intervals, in the arm below the axilla. Deep sequencing of TCR beta CDR3 regions was used to quantify tumor-infiltrating lymphocyte content and compare tumor and blood repertoires in dendritic cell-vaccinated glioblastoma patients. Survival after dendritic cell vaccination was correlated with TCR sequencing metrics such as TIL content and the overlap between tumor and blood repertoires. Overall study outcomes, separate from this receptor: Longer time to progression and overall survival after dendritic cell vaccination were predicted by higher estimated pretreatment TIL content. The cohort was small and heterogeneous, few patients had complete blood and tumor sets, and even fewer had initial-recurrent tumor pairs. The three-group TCR overlap response model was characterized as speculative, and prospective validation of the model was stated to be required. TCR clonality showed no direct relationship with survival, which suggests that a diverse polyclonal response may matter.

In light of the paper, this sample's time point label describes: after dendritic cell vaccination, including at tumor progression/relapse. Patients were selected on the basis of adequate residual fresh-frozen tumor tissue and more than two years of available survival data. An isocitrate dehydrogenase mutation was not carried by any of the glioblastoma patients, although molecular status was otherwise variable. PBMC were collected before vaccination, two weeks after the third vaccination, and at tumor progression if tumor progression occurred. The Qiagen DNeasy Blood extraction Kit was used to extract genomic DNA. As regards this clone: No antigen is known for it. There are no base qualities to consult, and no much larger clone falls within one base.

Using the immunoSEQ assay, TCRB CDR3 regions were amplified from 2 to 2.5 micrograms of genomic DNA, or from all available DNA when less than that was on hand. Multiplex PCR used 60 forward primers for TCR V beta segments and 13 reverse primers for J beta segments. Synthetic control templates were spiked into each sample at limiting dilution to estimate reads per starting template. Reads of 87 bp were generated by sequencing on the Illumina HiSeq System. The authors processed their data as follows. PCR and sequencing errors were removed by a nearest neighbor algorithm that merged closely related sequences. TCR overlap was measured as the percentage of unique tumor TCR beta sequences that were also present in the peripheral blood of the same patient. What TCRdb holds here is the immuneACCESS table cut down to in-frame rearrangements. Part of the clones is not present; checked against another copy, under half of the missing clones reflect an unresolved V gene, and the others are unexplained. Clone size and the V and J calls come from that table; the DNA yielded D and trimming. This sample holds more than 45,000 clones; approximately 80% were observed only once. Of the sample, more than 15% falls within the top ten clones.

The specimen comprised blood, sampled after dendritic cell vaccination. This TCR derives from a human donor with glioblastoma.

The DNA sequence is given as TGTGCCAGCAGCTTAGGTTGGCTTTCTTACGAGCAGTACTTC. Protein translation: CASSLGWLSYEQYF. The V and J segments used are TRBV11-2 and TRBJ2-7; the D gene cannot be named for sure. CDR1 SGHAT and CDR2 FQNNGV are derived from the germline V gene. The germline ends are 11 bases apart after V is trimmed by 1 base and J by 4 bases. From its cysteine to its phenylalanine, the CDR3 spans 14 amino acids. Only the CDR3 part of the read is kept: 42 bases, read in frame from the first base.